The T cell receptor beta chain under discussion was sequenced for a study of identical twins. Regarding the study as a whole: Within cord blood, abundant beta clonotypes carried fewer insertions, but memory repertoires showed no such trend.

Of note for this clonotype: Its specificity is unknown.

TCRdb re-called the 5' RACE reads with MiXCR, one entry per CDR3 protein. The repertoire holds some 690,000 distinct CDR3 sequences, less than 25% seen once, with about 4.5% in the top ten. The CDR3 contains 13 residues. Trimming cost V 5 bases and J 6 bases; bases outside gene matches: 7. Germline V gives CDR1 SGDLS, CDR2 YYNGEE. This sample also appeared in a second study, on T cells expressing NK-cell markers. From that second work: Sorted T-cell subsets CD3+CD56+NKG2C+, CD3+CD56+NKG2C- and CD3+CD56-NKG2C+ were TCR beta-sequenced.

This clonotype was sampled from a woman aged 18-35 years in good health. This sequence joins TRBV9 and TRBJ2-7, with 8 positions matching TRBD1. Sequencing was performed on PBMCs. The CDR3 nucleotides read TGTGCCAGCAGTACGGTGACAGGGGCCGAGCAGTACTTC. Protein: CASSTVTGAEQYF.